Below, one T cell receptor (beta chain) is given with its context. Its antigen is currently unknown. The study ran its PCR with 60 Vbeta and 13 Jbeta primers. TCRdb keeps only in-frame clones here, not all; method: immunoSEQ multiplex PCR. The table records 150,000 to 200,000 clones, roughly 80% of them present only once. This entry is derived from a study of cytomegalovirus exposure and HLA in healthy donors. The study, taken as a whole, reports: Reports indicate that TCR beta sequences accurately predicted the HLA-A and HLA-B alleles of most subjects. Relative to equally common others, HLA-associated TCR beta chains showed greater clonal expansion in a later analysis. As was reported, the classifier diagnosed cytomegalovirus status with high specificity and sensitivity. The presence/absence work took it that sequencing depth was about the same across donors.

The CDR3 runs 15 residues. From germline, CDR1 is MNHEY and CDR2 SMNVEV (reference sequence). The V end was cut by 5 bases, the J end by 4 bases, with 17 bases between. The receptor was isolated from a woman in her late teens or twenties in good health and CMV-seronegative. What was sequenced was PBMCs. The rearrangement joins TRBV27 to TRBJ1-2, with a weak D call TRBD1 (6 bases). CDR3 in DNA: TGTGCCAGCAGTCGGAACAGGGACCTGGGCTATGGCTACACCTTC. It is translated as CASSRNRDLGYGYTF.